Listed below are T cell receptor beta chains from one sample, sequenced in a study of T-cell reconstitution after alpha-beta-depleted transplantation in children. TCRdb re-analysed the PCR reads in MiXCR, keeping a single row per CDR3 protein. The sample yields around 22,000 distinct CDR3 sequences, approximately 11% seen once. This specimen was PBMCs from the stem cell graft donor, taken from the stem cell graft. These receptors were taken from a human donor who donated a stem cell graft to a child with chronic granulomatous disease. The CDR3 runs from the conserved cysteine through the conserved F or W.

J,V,CDR3
TRBJ2-1,TRBV29-1,CSVESREGPDYNEQFF
TRBJ2-3,TRBV15,CATSRDHVATDTQYF
TRBJ2-1,TRBV15,CATSRDNSRYNEQFF
TRBJ1-2,TRBV27,CASSGTGMVPYTF
TRBJ2-3,TRBV3-1,CASSHKRIYTDTQYF
TRBJ2-1,TRBV2,CASSEWGLNEQFF
TRBJ1-2,TRBV5-1,CASSSSDGGRGYTF
TRBJ1-4,TRBV7-6,CASSQGPTNEKLFF
TRBJ1-1,TRBV7-9,CASSTGRVSEAFF
TRBJ2-3,TRBV7-9,CASSGGVKSTDTQYF
TRBJ2-1,TRBV5-1,CASNSGLAEPNNEQFF
TRBJ2-1,TRBV7-2,CASSPRQTGYNEQFF
TRBJ1-2,TRBV5-1,CASSSMTGRGYGYTF
TRBJ2-2,TRBV9,CASSGGGTSGTNTGELFF
TRBJ1-1,TRBV4-1,CASSQSQLNTEAFF
TRBJ1-2,TRBV5-5,CASRPGPWDYGYTF
TRBJ1-6,TRBV28,CASSKDRGRLIKNSPLHF
TRBJ2-3,TRBV5-1,CASGYSGGSTDTQYF
TRBJ2-7,TRBV7-9,CASSTGLSYEQYF
TRBJ1-2,TRBV5-4,CASSRQGKDGYTF
TRBJ1-1,TRBV28,CASSPLTGVFLGTEAFF
TRBJ1-4,TRBV15,CATSRTTSGNEKLFF
TRBJ2-7,TRBV20-1,CSARSGLATLSYEQYF
TRBJ2-7,TRBV6-5,CASSYGVAGISEQYF
TRBJ1-6,TRBV6-5,CASSYSQGRTYNSPLHF
TRBJ2-7,TRBV7-6,CASSPGRNEQYF
TRBJ2-5,TRBV4-3,CASSRGLGETQYF
TRBJ1-5,TRBV7-9,CASSASTAGHQPQHF
TRBJ2-7,TRBV5-1,CASSLADGYEQYF
TRBJ2-1,TRBV3-1,CASSQGLGTSGGNEQFF
TRBJ2-7,TRBV3-1,CASSPTSGSSEQYF
TRBJ2-1,TRBV20-1,CSANTGLGYNEQFF
TRBJ1-4,TRBV7-9,CASRKTSDPGEKLFF
TRBJ2-5,TRBV9,CASRPTGGEETQYF
TRBJ2-1,TRBV24-1,CATSDKTGAAYNEQFF
TRBJ2-1,TRBV4-3,CASSQDRDRELNNEQFF
TRBJ2-1,TRBV2,CASSEALRRAGEQFF
TRBJ2-7,TRBV5-5,CASSLEGTSYEQYF
TRBJ1-1,TRBV12-3/TRBV12-4,CASRGFLGAFF
TRBJ2-3,TRBV7-3,CASMAGAAATDTQYF
TRBJ2-3,TRBV21-1,CASSKRGWGTPWDTQYF
TRBJ1-1,TRBV7-2,CASSPLQANTEAFF
TRBJ1-2,TRBV20-1,CSARAPGVGYTF
TRBJ1-2,TRBV6-2/TRBV6-3,CASSPVGNGYGYTF
TRBJ1-5,TRBV5-1,CASSSTGNQPQHF
TRBJ2-7,TRBV3-1,CASSPPGLAGFYEQYF
TRBJ1-6,TRBV4-1,CASSDSGGGLSPLHF
TRBJ2-4,TRBV12-3/TRBV12-4,CASRYREDIQYF
TRBJ2-5,TRBV5-1,CASSLARGQETQYF
TRBJ2-3,TRBV20-1,CSATGLAGGRTKNTQYF
TRBJ2-5,TRBV5-4,CASSLAGTSQETQYF
TRBJ2-2,TRBV20-1,CSARERQWYTGELFF
TRBJ1-2,TRBV20-1,CSARDLSYGYTF
TRBJ1-2,TRBV5-1,CASSLEVGDRGYTF
TRBJ1-1,TRBV28,CASSPTRRNTEAFF
TRBJ2-3,TRBV10-3,CAISGKRTSGSTDTQYF